Given below is one TCR beta chain in context. Its antigen is as yet unknown. CDR3 length equals 14 residues. Looked up from germline, CDR1 is SGHNT and CDR2 is YYREEE (reference sequence). J lost 10 bases, V lost 2 bases, and 5 bases had no gene match. The source of the sample is a study of Tregs in tolerant kidney transplant recipients. Measured with immunoSEQ multiplex PCR; TCRdb has only the in-frame clones, and not every one. The sample yields fewer than 40,000 clones, 82% seen once. This clonotype was obtained from a human donor in good health. The V call is TRBV5-4, the J call TRBJ1-6, with 8 bases that match TRBD1. The sample taken for sequencing was Tregs from blood cultured with allogeneic cells. CDR3 loop: CASSFQGANSPLHF. The CDR3, as DNA: TGTGCCAGCAGCTTCCAGGGGGCGAACTCACCCCTCCACTTT.